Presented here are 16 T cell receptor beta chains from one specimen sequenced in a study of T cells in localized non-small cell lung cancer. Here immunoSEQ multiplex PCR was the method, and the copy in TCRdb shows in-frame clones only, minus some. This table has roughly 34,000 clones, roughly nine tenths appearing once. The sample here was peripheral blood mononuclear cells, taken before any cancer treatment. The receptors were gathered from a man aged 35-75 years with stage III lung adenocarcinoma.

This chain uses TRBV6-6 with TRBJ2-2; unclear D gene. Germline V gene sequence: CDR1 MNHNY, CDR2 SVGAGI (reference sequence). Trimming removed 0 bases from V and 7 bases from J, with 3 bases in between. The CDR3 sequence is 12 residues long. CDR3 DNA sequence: TGTGCCAGCAGTTACTCGCGCGGGGAGCTGTTTTTT. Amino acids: CASSYSRGELFF.

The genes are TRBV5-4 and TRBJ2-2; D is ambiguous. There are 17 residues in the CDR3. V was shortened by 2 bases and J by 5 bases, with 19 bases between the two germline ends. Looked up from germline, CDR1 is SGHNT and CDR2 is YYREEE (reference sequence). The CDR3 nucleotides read TGTGCCAGCAGCTTTCCTAGGGATGGGCTGAATACCGGGGAGCTGTTTTTT. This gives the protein CASSFPRDGLNTGELFF.

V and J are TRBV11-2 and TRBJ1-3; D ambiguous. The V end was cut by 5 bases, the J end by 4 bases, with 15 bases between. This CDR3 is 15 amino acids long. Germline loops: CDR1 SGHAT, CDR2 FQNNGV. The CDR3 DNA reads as TGTGCCAGCAGCCGCACCGGAAACTCCGGAAACACCATATATTTT. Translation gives CASSRTGNSGNTIYF.

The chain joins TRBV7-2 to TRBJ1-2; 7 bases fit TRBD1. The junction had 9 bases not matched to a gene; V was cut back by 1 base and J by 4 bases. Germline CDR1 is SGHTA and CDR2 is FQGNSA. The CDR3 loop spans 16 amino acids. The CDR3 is CASSLGTPGQTYGYTF. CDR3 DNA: TGTGCCAGCAGCTTAGGAACCCCGGGACAGACCTATGGCTACACCTTC.

CDR3 DNA sequence: TGCGCCAGCAGCCCTAGAACTAGCGGGGGGTTGAATACGCAGTATTTT. Translation: CASSPRTSGGLNTQYF. The V gene is TRBV5-1, the J gene TRBJ2-3; 12 bases align to TRBD2. V was clipped by 4 bases and J by 7 bases; unmatched bases: 10. Germline V CDR1 and CDR2: SGHRS, YFSETQ. This CDR3 region has 16 residues.

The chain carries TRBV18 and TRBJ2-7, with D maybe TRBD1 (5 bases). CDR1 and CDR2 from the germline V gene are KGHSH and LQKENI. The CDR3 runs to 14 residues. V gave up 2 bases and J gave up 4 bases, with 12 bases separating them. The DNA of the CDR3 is TGTGCCAGCTCACCAATTTCAGGGAATTACGAGCAGTACTTC. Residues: CASSPISGNYEQYF. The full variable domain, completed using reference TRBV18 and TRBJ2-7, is NAGVMQNPRHLVRRRGQEARLRCSPMKGHSHVYWYRQLPEEGLKFMVYLQKENIIDESGMPKERFSAEFPKEGPSILRIQQVVRGDSAAYFCASSPISGNYEQYFGPGTRLTVT.

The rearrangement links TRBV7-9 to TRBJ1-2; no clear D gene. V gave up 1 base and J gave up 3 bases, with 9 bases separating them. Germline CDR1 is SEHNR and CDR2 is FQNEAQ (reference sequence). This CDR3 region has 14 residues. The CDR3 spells CASSLEVGYYGYTF. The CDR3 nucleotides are TGTGCCAGCAGCTTAGAAGTGGGGTACTATGGCTACACCTTC.

The CDR3 here is CASSAESSYNSPLHF. For the CDR3, the DNA is TGTGCCAGCAGCGCAGAGAGCTCCTATAATTCACCCCTCCACTTT. The chain recombines TRBV9 with TRBJ1-6; D remains ambiguous. CDR3 size: 15 residues. V was trimmed by 3 bases and J by 0 bases, leaving 7 bases between them. CDR1 and CDR2 (germline): SGDLS, YYNGEE.

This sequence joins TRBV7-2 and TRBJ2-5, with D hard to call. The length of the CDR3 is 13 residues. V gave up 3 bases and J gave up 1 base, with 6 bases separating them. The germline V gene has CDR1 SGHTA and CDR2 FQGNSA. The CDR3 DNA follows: TGTGCCAGCAGCTTTGGGATCCAAGAGACCCAGTACTTC. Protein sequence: CASSFGIQETQYF.

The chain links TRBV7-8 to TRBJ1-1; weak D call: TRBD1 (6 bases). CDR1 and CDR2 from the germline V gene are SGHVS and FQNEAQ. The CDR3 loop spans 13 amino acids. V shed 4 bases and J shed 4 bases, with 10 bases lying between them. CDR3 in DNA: TGTGCCAGCAGCTCCCAGGGGCTCACTGAAGCTTTCTTT. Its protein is CASSSQGLTEAFF.

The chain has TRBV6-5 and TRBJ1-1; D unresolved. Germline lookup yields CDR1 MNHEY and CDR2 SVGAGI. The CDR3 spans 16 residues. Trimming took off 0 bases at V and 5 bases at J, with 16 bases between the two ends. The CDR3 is CASSYSSYTVGTEAFF. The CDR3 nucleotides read TGTGCCAGCAGTTACTCGAGTTACACGGTGGGGACTGAAGCTTTCTTT.

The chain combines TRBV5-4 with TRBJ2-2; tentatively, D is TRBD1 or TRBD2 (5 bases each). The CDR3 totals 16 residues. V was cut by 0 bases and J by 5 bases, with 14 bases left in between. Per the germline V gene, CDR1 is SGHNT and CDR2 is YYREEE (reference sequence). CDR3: CASSLAGGRGTGELFF. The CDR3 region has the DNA TGTGCCAGCAGCTTGGCTGGGGGTAGGGGAACCGGGGAGCTGTTTTTT.

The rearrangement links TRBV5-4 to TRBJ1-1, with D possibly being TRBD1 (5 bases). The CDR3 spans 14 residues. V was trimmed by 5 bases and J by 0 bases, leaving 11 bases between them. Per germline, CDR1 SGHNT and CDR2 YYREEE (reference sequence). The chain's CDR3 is CASRDSEMNTEAFF. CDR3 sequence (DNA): TGTGCCAGCAGAGACAGCGAAATGAACACTGAAGCTTTCTTT.

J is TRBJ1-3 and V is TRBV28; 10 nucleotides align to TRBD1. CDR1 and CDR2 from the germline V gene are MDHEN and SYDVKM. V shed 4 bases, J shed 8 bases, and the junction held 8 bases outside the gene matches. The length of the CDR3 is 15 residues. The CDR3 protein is CASSSPTGGRYTIYF. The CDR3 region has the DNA TGTGCCAGCAGTTCCCCGACAGGGGGCCGTTACACCATATATTTT. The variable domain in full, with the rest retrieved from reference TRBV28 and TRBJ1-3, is DVKVTQSSRYLVKRTGEKVFLECVQDMDHENMFWYRQDPGLGLRLIYFSYDVKMKEKGDIPEGYSVSREKKERFSLILESASTNQTSMYLCASSSPTGGRYTIYFGEGSWLTVV.

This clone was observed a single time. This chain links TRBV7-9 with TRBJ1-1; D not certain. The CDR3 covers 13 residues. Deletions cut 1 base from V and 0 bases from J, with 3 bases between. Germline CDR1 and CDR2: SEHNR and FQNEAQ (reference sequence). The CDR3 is CASSLEVNTEAFF. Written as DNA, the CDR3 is TGTGCCAGCAGCTTAGAGGTGAACACTGAAGCTTTCTTT.

The CDR3 sequence: CASSSGTVDYNEQFF. For the CDR3, the DNA is TGCGCCAGCAGCTCCGGGACGGTAGATTACAATGAGCAGTTCTTC. This chain connects TRBV5-1 to TRBJ2-1; possibly TRBD1 or TRBD2 for D (5 bases each). Germline lookup yields CDR1 SGHRS and CDR2 YFSETQ. The CDR3 contains 15 residues. Trimming removed 3 bases at V and 4 bases at J, with 14 bases between.